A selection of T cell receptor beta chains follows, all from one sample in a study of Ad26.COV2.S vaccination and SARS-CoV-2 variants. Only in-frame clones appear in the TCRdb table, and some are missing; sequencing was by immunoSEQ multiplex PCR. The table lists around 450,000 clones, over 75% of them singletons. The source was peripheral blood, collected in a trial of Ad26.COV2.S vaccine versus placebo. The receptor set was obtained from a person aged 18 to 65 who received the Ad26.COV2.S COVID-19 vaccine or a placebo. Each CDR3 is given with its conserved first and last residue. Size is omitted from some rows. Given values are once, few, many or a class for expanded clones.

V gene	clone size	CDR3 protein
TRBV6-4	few	CASSDGTGGYGYTF
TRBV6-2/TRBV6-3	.	CASSAGTGYEQYF
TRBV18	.	CASSPGGGSYNEQFF
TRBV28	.	CASRSGSLVYGYTF
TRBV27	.	CASSVRDRGSPLHF
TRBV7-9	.	CASSLVSDSTYEQYF
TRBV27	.	CASSLRRHSNQPQHF
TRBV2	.	CASSLQGAPGNTIYF
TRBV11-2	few	CASSKATGDREQYF
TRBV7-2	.	CASSLTSGGWNQPQHF
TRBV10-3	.	CAITSPTGTGELFF
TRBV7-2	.	CASSFYTLMGGEQFF
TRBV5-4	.	CASSFRQGYEQFF
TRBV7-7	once	CASSGGQLADTQYF
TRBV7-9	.	CASSLSGGTDTQYF
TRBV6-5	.	CASSRGNTIYF
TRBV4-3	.	CASSQVVNSPLHF
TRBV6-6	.	CASSPTKEKNSPLHF
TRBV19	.	CASTGGVGNQPQHF
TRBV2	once	CASSERGREANEKLFF
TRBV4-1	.	CASSRGGLGNQPQHF
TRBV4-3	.	CASSQEHPVPIYGYTF
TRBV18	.	CASSLDRDEKLFF
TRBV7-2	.	CASSLGTNRRGYTF
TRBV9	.	CASSKRQDHWEPQHF
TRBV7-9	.	CASSYSGTDTQYF
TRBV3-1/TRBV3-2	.	CASSQVTSGEAYEQYF
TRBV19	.	CASSIGERGNSPLHF
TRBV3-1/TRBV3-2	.	CASSFRTSGVTDTQYF
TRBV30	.	CAWSVSGGAWQETQYF
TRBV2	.	CASSVRGTADTQYF
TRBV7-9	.	CASSLVYSGASYEQYF
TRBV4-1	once	CASSQDLRGTWGPTDTQYF
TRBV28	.	CASKPPGQRYGYTF
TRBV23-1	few	CASSQIGGGGTGGYEQYF
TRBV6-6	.	CASSSIAGVSTDTQYF
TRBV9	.	CASSVAGNYNEQFF
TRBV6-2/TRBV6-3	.	CASSYSRTGGRDTQYF
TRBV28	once	CASSWGQGVYEQYF
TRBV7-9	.	CASSFEGSNQPQHF
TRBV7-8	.	CASRPQGAGDYGYTF
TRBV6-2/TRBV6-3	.	CASSYSHRGYGYTF